The clone carrying this TCR beta chain was seen a single time. What it recognizes is unknown. This record belongs to a study of T cell responses to AZD1222 COVID-19 vaccine. Study-wide findings and caveats: Donors were largely white British and mainly female; clonal diversity was possibly underestimated.

With 5 bases removed from V and 1 base from J, the gap between germline ends came to 8 bases. The CDR3 length is 13 residues. CDR1 SEHNR and CDR2 FQNEAQ come from the germline V gene (reference sequence). Libraries were prepared by immunoSEQ multiplex PCR; TCRdb keeps only in-frame clonotypes and omits some of them. The table includes around 140,000 clones, around 91% detected once. Sample: peripheral blood, taken on day 0 of AZD1222 vaccination. This sequence originates from an adult in good health. This chain links TRBV7-9 with TRBJ1-1; D unclear. In DNA, the CDR3 is TGTGCCAGCAGCCCGGGGTCGAACACTGAAGCTTTCTTT. Protein product: CASSPGSNTEAFF.